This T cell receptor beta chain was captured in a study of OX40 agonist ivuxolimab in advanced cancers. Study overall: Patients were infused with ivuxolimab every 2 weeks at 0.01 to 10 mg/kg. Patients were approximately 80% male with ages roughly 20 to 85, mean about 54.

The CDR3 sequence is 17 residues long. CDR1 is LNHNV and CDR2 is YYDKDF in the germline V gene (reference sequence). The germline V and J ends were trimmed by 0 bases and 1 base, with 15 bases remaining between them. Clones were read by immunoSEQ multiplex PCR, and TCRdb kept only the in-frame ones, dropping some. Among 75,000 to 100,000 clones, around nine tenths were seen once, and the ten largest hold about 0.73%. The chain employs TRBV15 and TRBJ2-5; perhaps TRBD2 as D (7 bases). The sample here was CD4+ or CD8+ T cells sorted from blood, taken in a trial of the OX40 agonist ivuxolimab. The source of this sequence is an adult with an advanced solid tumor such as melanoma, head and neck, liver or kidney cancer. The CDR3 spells CATSRDRGGASQETQYF. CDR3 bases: TGTGCCACCAGCAGAGATCGAGGGGGGGCCTCCCAAGAGACCCAGTACTTC.